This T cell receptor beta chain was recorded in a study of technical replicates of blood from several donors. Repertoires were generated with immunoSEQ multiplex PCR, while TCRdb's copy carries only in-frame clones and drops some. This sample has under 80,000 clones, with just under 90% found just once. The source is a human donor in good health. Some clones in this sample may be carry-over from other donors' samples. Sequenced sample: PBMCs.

DNA for the CDR3: TGTGCCAGCAGCCCCGGGACAGGGGAGTTTGGTGAGCAGTTCTTC. Translation gives CASSPGTGEFGEQFF. This rearrangement joins TRBV7-9 to TRBJ2-1; 10 bases align to TRBD1. Losses at the gene ends were 5 bases for V and 9 bases for J; bases not matched to a gene: 10. The CDR3 is 15 amino acids. Germline V CDR1 and CDR2: SEHNR, FQNEAQ (reference sequence).